The 14 T cell receptor beta chains presented below share a single source sample, sequenced in a study of cytomegalovirus exposure and HLA in healthy donors. PCR was performed using 60 Vbeta and 13 Jbeta primers. Generated by immunoSEQ multiplex PCR, the TCRdb table keeps only in-frame clones and is missing some. Counted here are around 70,000 clones, around 70% occurring once; the ten biggest clones make up more than 9.5%. Material: PBMCs. The receptors were gathered from a human donor in good health.

The J gene is TRBJ2-1, the V gene TRBV5-1; TRBD1 is a possible D gene (6 bases). V was shortened by 2 bases and J by 5 bases, with 14 bases between the two germline ends. This CDR3 has 15 residues. CDR1 is SGHRS, CDR2 YFSETQ, per germline. CDR3 protein: CASSLRAGVNNEQFF. In DNA, the CDR3 is TGCGCCAGCAGCTTAAGGGCAGGGGTGAACAATGAGCAGTTCTTC.

This chain connects TRBV29-1 to TRBJ2-3, with D possibly TRBD2 on 6 matching bases. CDR3 size: 13 residues. The germline V gene has CDR1 SQVTM and CDR2 ANQGSEA. The V and J ends lost 7 bases and 5 bases respectively, with 16 bases between them. In nucleotides, the CDR3 is TGCAGCGACCAGACAGTTAGCGGAGATACGCAGTATTTT. This gives the protein CSDQTVSGDTQYF.

The V and J genes are TRBV11-3 and TRBJ1-6, with 7 positions matching TRBD1. Trimming at V came to 0 bases and at J to 7 bases, leaving 9 bases not matched to a gene. This CDR3 comprises 17 residues. Germline V CDR1 and CDR2: SGHNT, YENEEA. CDR3 coding DNA: TGTGCCAGCAGCTTAGATCGTGTGGGCAGGGGGAATTCACCCCTCCACTTT. Encoded protein: CASSLDRVGRGNSPLHF.

This CDR3 reads CASSQDRGLVANEQFF. The DNA for the CDR3 is TGTGCCAGCAGCCAAGATCGGGGACTAGTCGCCAATGAGCAGTTCTTC. The rearrangement joins TRBV14 to TRBJ2-1; 8 nucleotides match TRBD2. Germline V CDR1 and CDR2: SGHDN, FVKESK. This CDR3 is 16 amino acids long. V trimming: 0 bases; J trimming: 6 bases; junction bases outside the gene matches: 7.

The chain uses TRBV30 and TRBJ2-2; D is perhaps TRBD1 (5 bases). This CDR3 spans 16 amino acids. The V and J ends lost 0 bases and 1 base respectively, with 12 bases between them. Germline loops: CDR1 GTSNPN, CDR2 SVGIG (reference sequence). The CDR3 DNA sequence: TGTGCCTGGAGTGTAAAAGGGGCGTTGAACACCGGGGAGCTGTTTTTT. Translated, it gives CAWSVKGALNTGELFF.

This sequence joins TRBV7-6 and TRBJ1-5; D is possibly TRBD1 (5 bases). The germline V gene encodes CDR1 SGHVS and CDR2 FNYEAQ. V was shortened by 5 bases and J by 8 bases, with 13 bases between the two germline ends. The CDR3 sequence is 13 residues long. The CDR3 DNA reads TGTGCCAGCAGCCTACAGGCGCAGAAGCCCCAGCATTTT. Translating it yields CASSLQAQKPQHF.

For the CDR3, the DNA is TGTGCCAGCTCACCTACGACTAGCGGGCGCGGTGAGCAGTTCTTC. Translation: CASSPTTSGRGEQFF. The chain combines TRBV18 with TRBJ2-1; 10 bases match TRBD2. Per germline, CDR1 KGHSH and CDR2 LQKENI. CDR3 length: 15 residues. The V gene end was trimmed by 3 bases and the J gene end by 9 bases; junction bases not matched to a gene: 8.

The chain joins TRBV5-1 to TRBJ1-5, with TRBD1 matching 7 bases. The CDR3 is made up of 15 amino acids. Trimming at V came to 4 bases and at J to 2 bases, leaving 6 bases not matched to a gene. The V gene's germline CDR1 is SGHRS and CDR2 YFSETQ. The chain's CDR3 is CASSPGTVGNQPQHF. The CDR3 DNA reads as TGCGCCAGCAGCCCGGGGACAGTAGGCAATCAGCCCCAGCATTTT.

The chain combines TRBV27 with TRBJ2-3, with 8 bases aligning to TRBD2. Per germline, CDR1 MNHEY and CDR2 SMNVEV (reference sequence). This CDR3 comprises 15 residues. The J segment lost 5 bases and the V segment lost 3 bases, leaving 7 bases of the junction unmatched. The CDR3 protein is CASSFSGSGIDTQYF. In nucleotides, the CDR3 is TGTGCCAGCAGTTTCAGCGGGAGCGGCATAGATACGCAGTATTTT.

In its sample, this clone was seen a few times. CDR3 sequence (DNA): TGTGCCAGCATCAGGGAGGGCTCAGCCAAAAACATTCAGTACTTC. It encodes CASIREGSAKNIQYF. This sequence joins TRBV6-1 and TRBJ2-4, with TRBD2 matching 7 bases. This CDR3 contains 15 residues. Germline CDR1 MNHNS, CDR2 SASEGT. Unmatched junction bases numbered 6, after V lost 7 bases and J lost 0 bases.

This chain uses TRBV19 with TRBJ2-1; 9 bases match TRBD2. Looked up from germline, CDR1 is LNHDA and CDR2 is SQIVND (reference sequence). Trimming took 5 bases from V and 0 from J; bases not matched to a gene: 5. The CDR3 spans 16 residues. CDR3 DNA sequence: TGTGCCAGTAGTCAGGGACTAGCTAGCTCCTACAATGAGCAGTTCTTC. It codes for CASSQGLASSYNEQFF.

For the CDR3, the DNA is TGTGCCAGCTCACCAGGCGCAGAGGGCACAGATACGCAGTATTTT. Its protein is CASSPGAEGTDTQYF. The rearrangement uses TRBV18 and TRBJ2-3, with no clear D. The CDR3 is 15 amino acids. Germline V lookup: CDR1 KGHSH, CDR2 LQKENI. V was cut by 2 bases and J by 1 base, with 10 bases left in between.

V usage is TRBV12-5 and J usage is TRBJ2-3; a possible D gene is TRBD2 (6 bases). The CDR3 is made up of 15 amino acids. The germline V and J ends were trimmed by 5 bases and 2 bases, with 14 bases remaining between them. The germline V gene encodes CDR1 LGHNT and CDR2 FRNRAP. CDR3 coding DNA: TGTGCTAGTGGTCTATGGACTACCTTCACAGATACGCAGTATTTT. The encoded protein is CASGLWTTFTDTQYF.

V and J are TRBV5-1 and TRBJ1-5, with 11 bases identical to TRBD1. Germline V gene lookup returns CDR1 SGHRS and CDR2 YFSETQ. This CDR3 is built from 16 residues. With V trimmed by 3 bases and J by 1 base, 3 bases remained unmatched. The chain's CDR3 is CASSSGQGESNQPQHF. In DNA form, the CDR3 reads TGCGCCAGCAGCTCGGGACAGGGGGAGAGCAATCAGCCCCAGCATTTT.